This T cell receptor (beta chain) was identified in a study of a mutant IDH1 vaccine in newly diagnosed glioma. Study-level background: Most had both radiotherapy and temozolomide beforehand; others had only one. Visit V12 was conducted at week 35 as the safety follow-up. Visit V13 came later, at week 47.

The repertoire was sequenced with immunoSEQ multiplex PCR; TCRdb's copy has only in-frame clones and lacks some. The sample includes roughly 52,000 clones, 80% to 90% of them seen just once. As for this clone: What it binds is unknown.

Study conclusions and caveats: Vaccine-induced responses were seen in more than 90% of patients, spanning several MHC alleles.

Described time point: week 35, safety follow-up. All doses held 300 ug of mutant IDH1 20-mer peptide, with topical imiquimod. The sequences come from PBMCs, collected from a glioma patient whose treatment included an IDH1 peptide vaccine. The TCR was taken from a woman between 18 and 29 years old with glioma.

The CDR3 DNA sequence: TGTGCCACCAGCAGTGAGGGGGCTTGGTATGGCTACACCTTC. Protein product: CATSSEGAWYGYTF. The V call is TRBV15, the J call TRBJ1-2; 7 bases fit TRBD1. Looked up from germline, CDR1 is LNHNV and CDR2 is YYDKDF (reference sequence). The CDR3 contains 14 residues. V trimming: 3 bases; J trimming: 5 bases; junction bases outside the gene matches: 6.